Included here is one TCR beta chain sequence, with context. The CDR3 is made up of 17 amino acids. The V segment lost 6 bases and the J segment 2 bases; nucleotides outside the gene matches: 14. Germline values: CDR1 MGHRA, CDR2 YSYEKL. These data come from a study of blood T cell repertoires in COVID-19. The wider study: Collection of acute and convalescent COVID-19 samples took place in the United States, Italy and Spain.

In the original workflow: Reference gene primer amplification gave estimated nucleated cell counts. Clones were sequenced by immunoSEQ multiplex PCR, and TCRdb holds only the in-frame ones, with some missing. V, J and clone size derive from that table, while D and trimming were established from the DNA sequence. Of 150,000 to 200,000 clones in the sample, 90% were seen once. Sequencing input: peripheral blood. The sequence was collected from a man aged 55 to 70 with active or convalescent COVID-19. This chain connects TRBV4-1 to TRBJ2-3; 7 nucleotides agree with TRBD1. CDR3 in amino acids: CASSGAGDRALTDTQYF. The CDR3 DNA follows: TGCGCCAGCAGTGGGGCTGGAGACAGGGCTCTCACAGATACGCAGTATTTT.